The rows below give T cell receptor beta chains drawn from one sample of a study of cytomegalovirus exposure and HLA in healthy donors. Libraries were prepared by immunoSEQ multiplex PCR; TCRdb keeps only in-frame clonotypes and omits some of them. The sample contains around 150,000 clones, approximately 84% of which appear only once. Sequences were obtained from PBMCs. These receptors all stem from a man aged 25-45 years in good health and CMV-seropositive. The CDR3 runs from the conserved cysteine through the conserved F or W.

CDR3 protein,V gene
CASSLESTEAFF,TRBV6-9
CASSLTGSYEQYF,TRBV5-1
CASSGPDRANYGYTF,TRBV9
CASTDVGGWEQFF,TRBV7-2
CASTDRGWGTGELFF,TRBV19
CASSLGTGTSNKRIF,TRBV5-1
CASNRDGGEYNEQFF,TRBV9
CASSLLGSVSSYNEQFF,TRBV27
CASSVSGEDTQYF,TRBV9
CASSQVTGDVTGELFF,TRBV4-1
CASSPQGAYTIYF,TRBV9
CASSYAPGTAYNEQFF,TRBV5-1
CASSLAIAGNTDTQYF,TRBV7-2
CASSYSPGLVETQYF,TRBV7-2